Below, 22 T cell receptor beta chains from the same sample are listed, as sequenced in a study of tumor and adjacent non-tumor tissue in lung cancer. The template was RNA from unsorted bulk tissue. More than 3 cm separated this lung sample from the edge of the tumor. The library came from three nested PCR rounds adapted from ARM-PCR protocols. TCRdb re-derived calls from the multiplex PCR reads in MiXCR, one entry per CDR3 protein. The sample lists 90,000 to 120,000 distinct CDR3 sequences, about 62% seen once, with 15% to 20% in the top ten. The material sequenced was distant non-tumor lung tissue. The source is a young man with non-small cell lung cancer.

This clonotype was detected once. Its ends do not fully match the called genes, so a read error is possible. The V gene is TRBV5-1, the J gene TRBJ2-7, with a tentative D call TRBD2 (6 bases). Per the germline V gene, CDR1 is SGHRS and CDR2 is YFSETQ. The CDR3 is 15 residues long. The CDR3 DNA reads TGCGCCAGCAGCTTGAATGCGAACCTGGACTACGAGCGGTACTTC. Amino acids: CASSLNANLDYERYF.

On this clonotype: Its ends do not fully match the called genes, so a read error is possible. This sequence joins TRBV11-3 and TRBJ2-3, with D unclear. Germline lookup yields CDR1 SGHNT and CDR2 YENEEA. CDR3 length: 12 amino acids. CDR3 nucleotides: TGTGCCAGCAGCCCCAGTCCAGATGCGCAGTATTTT. Protein: CASSPSPDAQYF. Filled out from reference TRBV11-3 and TRBJ2-3, the complete variable domain reads EAGVVQSPRYKIIEKKQPVAFWCNPISGHNTLYWYLQNLGQGPELLIRYENEEAVDDSQLPKDRFSAERLKGVDSTLKIQPAELGDSAVYLCASSPSPDAQYFGPGTRLTVL.

The chain has TRBV24-1 and TRBJ2-1; TRBD2 matches at 12 bases. The CDR3 totals 16 residues. V was pared by 4 bases and J by 4 bases, with 4 bases of the junction left unmatched. Germline-derived CDR1 and CDR2 are KGHDR and SFDVKD. The CDR3 region is CATSDIGTSGYNEQFF. The CDR3 DNA reads as TGTGCCACCAGTGACATCGGGACTAGCGGGTACAATGAGCAGTTCTTC.

Comment on this clonotype: Just one base apart from a much larger clone, this may be a read error. The gene calls are TRBV20-1 and TRBJ1-1; D is undetermined. V lost 4 bases, J lost 3 bases, and 18 bases lay in between. The CDR3 extends over 15 amino acids. Germline lookup yields CDR1 DFQATT and CDR2 SNEGSKA (reference sequence). This CDR3 is CSANPQTNMYTEAFF. The DNA of the CDR3 is TGCAGTGCTAACCCACAGACAAACATGTACACTGAAGCTTTCTTT.

Of note for this clonotype: Relative to the germline gene, one junction end is altered; a read error may explain this. The chain uses TRBV6-5 and TRBJ1-6, with D uncertain. The CDR3 spans 13 residues. CDR1 is MNHEY and CDR2 is SVGAGI in the germline V gene. For the CDR3, the DNA is TGTGCCGGCAGTTCTTACAGTGAATCATCCCTCCACTTT. Residues: CAGSSYSESSLHF.

The CDR3 is CASSQDASNGVTNTQYF. The CDR3 DNA reads as TGCGCCAGCAGCCAAGATGCCTCTAATGGAGTTACCAATACGCAGTATTTT. The rearrangement uses TRBV4-1 and TRBJ2-3, with D unresolved. Germline CDR1 and CDR2: MGHRA and YSYEKL. The CDR3 length is 17 residues. V was trimmed by 0 bases and J by 7 bases, leaving 20 bases between them.

In regard to this clonotype: Because it lacks the conserved phenylalanine or tryptophan at the end, this CDR3 is likely a read error. No DNA is shown, since the ends of the CDR3 on it are uncertain; the CDR3 is the one TCRdb lists. The rearrangement uses TRBV4-1 and TRBJ2-5; the D call TRBD2 from the table was never checked on the DNA. The CDR3 length is 17 residues, termini included. Germline lookup yields CDR1 MGHRA and CDR2 YSYEKL. The CDR3 reads CASSQGLLAAGQETQYS.

Turning to this clonotype: This CDR3 is missing its conserved last phenylalanine or tryptophan, likely due to a read error. The rearrangement links TRBV6-5 to TRBJ2-7; perhaps TRBD1 as D (5 bases). Per germline, CDR1 MNHEY and CDR2 SVGAGI. The length of the CDR3 is 15 residues. Trimming removed 5 bases from V and 0 bases from J, with 14 bases in between. The CDR3 loop is CASSHRRGGSYEQYL. In nucleotides, the CDR3 is TGTGCCAGCAGTCACCGAAGGGGTGGCTCCTACGAGCAGTACTTA.

This clonotype occurred once. The rearrangement joins TRBV20-1 to TRBJ2-4; a weak D match, TRBD1 (5 bases). This CDR3 comprises 16 residues. Germline V gene data show CDR1 as DFQATT and CDR2 as SNEGSKA (reference sequence). The V gene lost 0 bases and the J gene lost 0 bases, with 12 bases spanning the gap. CDR3 sequence reads: CSARDQGASAKNIQYF. As DNA, the CDR3 is TGCAGTGCTAGAGATCAAGGGGCGTCAGCCAAAAACATTCAGTACTTC.

V gene TRBV9 combines with J gene TRBJ1-2, with 9 bases that match TRBD1. CDR1 SGDLS and CDR2 YYNGEE come from the germline V gene. CDR3 length: 15 residues. The V segment lost 3 bases and the J segment 2 bases; nucleotides outside the gene matches: 5. The CDR3 sequence: CASSGRTGANYGYTF. CDR3 sequence (DNA): TGTGCCAGCAGCGGCCGGACAGGGGCCAACTATGGCTACACCTTC. Supplemented by reference TRBV9 and TRBJ1-2, the full variable domain reads DSGVTQTPKHLITATGQRVTLRCSPRSGDLSVYWYQQSLDQGLQFLIQYYNGEERAKGNILERFSAQQFPDLHSELNLSSLELGDSALYFCASSGRTGANYGYTFGSGTRLTVV.

Comments on this clonotype: Since no conserved phenylalanine or tryptophan closes the CDR3, a read error is the likely cause. The CDR3 sequence is CSVETSGRKTGGLFL. CDR3 DNA: TGCAGCGTTGAAACTAGCGGGAGAAAAACCGGGGGGCTGTTTCTG. This sequence joins TRBV29-1 and TRBJ2-2; 11 bases match TRBD2. This CDR3 has 15 amino acids. Germline V CDR1 and CDR2: SQVTM, ANQGSEA.

About this clonotype itself: Germline is not matched at one junction end, which may reflect a read error. V and J are TRBV4-1 and TRBJ2-7, with D maybe TRBD2 (6 bases). The CDR3 covers 13 residues. Germline lookup yields CDR1 MGHRA and CDR2 YSYEKL. Here the CDR3 reads CASNQESSDDQYF. CDR3 nucleotide sequence: TGCGCCAGCAACCAAGAATCTAGCGACGACCAGTACTTC.

Worth noting for this clonotype: This is likely a read error, given that the CDR3 carries no conserved phenylalanine or tryptophan at its end. This chain connects TRBV30 to TRBJ2-3; D possibly corresponds to TRBD2 (5 bases). This CDR3 comprises 14 residues. V lost 5 bases and J lost 2, with 14 bases in between. The germline V gene encodes CDR1 GTSNPN and CDR2 SVGIG (reference sequence). The CDR3 loop is CAWSPGTNTDTQYL. The DNA of the CDR3 is TGTGCCTGGTCGCCGGGAACTAACACAGATACGCAGTATTTG.

On this clonotype: A read error may produce the germline difference seen at one junction end. The chain couples TRBV11-2 to TRBJ2-7, with 7 bases that match TRBD2. In germline, CDR1 is SGHAT, CDR2 FQNNGV. CDR3 length equals 15 residues. The CDR3 DNA reads as TGTGTCAGCAGCTTAATCCTAGCGGCCAACTACGAGCAGTACTTC. Encoded protein: CVSSLILAANYEQYF.

This clonotype has only a few counts. The gene calls are TRBV6-5 and TRBJ1-1; 8 nucleotides align to TRBD1. With V trimmed by 7 bases and J by 2 bases, 6 bases remained unmatched. There are 14 residues in the CDR3. CDR1 is MNHEY, CDR2 SVGAGI, per germline. CDR3 amino acids: CASKRDRTNTEAFF. Written as DNA, the CDR3 is TGTGCCAGCAAGCGGGACAGGACTAACACTGAAGCTTTCTTT.

This clonotype showed up just a few times. This sequence may be a read error, since a much larger clone differs from it by one base. In DNA, the CDR3 is TGTGCCAGCAGCCAAGATGGGGAGAAGGTAGAGACCCAGTACTTC. This encodes CASSQDGEKVETQYF. This chain joins TRBV4-2 and TRBJ2-5; tentatively, D is TRBD2 (5 bases). This CDR3 is built from 15 residues. Between the trimmed V and J ends, which lost 0 bases and 4 bases, there was a span of 12 bases. CDR1 and CDR2 (germline): LGHNA, YNFKEQ.

This clonotype has a count of ten or more. The rearrangement joins TRBV29-1 to TRBJ1-1; maybe TRBD1 (5 bases). The ends were cut back, 7 bases at V and 0 bases at J, with 12 bases in the middle. The CDR3 runs to 13 residues. Per germline, CDR1 SQVTM and CDR2 ANQGSEA. The CDR3 coding sequence is TGCAGCGCCCGGAGGGGTCTGAACACTGAAGCTTTCTTT. It codes for CSARRGLNTEAFF.

This clonotype was found a few times. Mismatch with germline at one junction end may stem from a read error. The V gene is TRBV20-1, the J gene TRBJ1-1; 7 nucleotides line up with TRBD1. The CDR3 has 12 amino acids. Germline V gene data show CDR1 as DFQATT and CDR2 as SNEGSKA (reference sequence). The CDR3 protein is CSVPLTGSEAFF. The CDR3, as DNA: TGTAGTGTCCCTCTGACAGGGAGTGAAGCTTTCTTT.

About this clonotype itself: This CDR3 fails to terminate in the conserved phenylalanine or tryptophan, so it likely reflects a read error. Because the CDR3's place on the DNA is in doubt, the DNA is left out and the CDR3 is given as listed by TCRdb. This chain uses TRBV11-1 with TRBJ1-1; the table's D call of TRBD1 was not tested on the DNA. The length of the CDR3 is 15 amino acids, counting both ends. Germline V gives CDR1 SGHAT, CDR2 FQDESV (reference sequence). The CDR3 reads CASSLRGGLGAEALL.

Note on this clonotype: Likely a read error: the CDR3 ends without its conserved phenylalanine or tryptophan. V and J are TRBV20-1 and TRBJ2-1; 10 bases match TRBD2. V gave up 8 bases and J gave up 8 bases; unmatched junction bases: 15. Germline V gene data show CDR1 as DFQATT and CDR2 as SNEGSKA (reference sequence). The CDR3 has 15 amino acids. CDR3: CSTLTGTSVLDEQFS. In nucleotides, the CDR3 is TGCAGTACTCTGACCGGGACTAGCGTTCTCGATGAGCAGTTCTCC.

A remark on this clonotype: A much larger clone lies a single base off, so this may be a read error. The chain has TRBV4-2 and TRBJ2-2; 13 bases are a match to TRBD2. This CDR3 contains 16 residues. In germline, CDR1 is LGHNA, CDR2 YNFKEQ. CDR3 in amino acids: CASSLTTSGGAGELLF. CDR3 DNA: TGTGCCAGCAGCCTCACCACTAGCGGGGGGGCCGGGGAGCTGTTATTT.

V and J are TRBV20-1 and TRBJ2-5; no clear D. Germline V gene sequence: CDR1 DFQATT, CDR2 SNEGSKA (reference sequence). V gave up 0 bases and J gave up 3 bases, with 14 bases separating them. This CDR3 comprises 15 residues. The CDR3 here is CSARDLRVTEETQYF. The CDR3 DNA is TGCAGTGCTAGAGATTTGAGAGTAACGGAAGAGACCCAGTACTTC.